The 5 T cell receptor beta chains below all came from one sample that was sequenced in a study of T-cell reconstitution after alpha-beta-depleted transplantation in children. Preparation of the TCRbeta library involved a method that used unique molecular identifiers. MiXCR, run by TCRdb on the PCR reads, gives a single entry per CDR3 protein. The sample records over 550,000 distinct CDR3 sequences, 10% being singletons. Source: PBMCs from the stem cell graft donor, taken from the stem cell graft. The receptors derive from a human donor who donated a stem cell graft to a child with acute myeloid leukemia.

The V and J genes are TRBV29-1 and TRBJ2-1; D is ambiguous. Germline CDR1 reads SQVTM; CDR2 reads ANQGSEA. This CDR3 is 13 amino acids long. With 0 bases removed from V and 15 bases from J, the gap between germline ends came to 18 bases. The DNA of the CDR3 is TGCAGCGTTGAAGATCGGAACCCGATGCTTCGGTTCTTC. This encodes CSVEDRNPMLRFF.

This rearrangement joins TRBV9 to TRBJ2-1; TRBD2 agrees at 12 bases. The CDR3 runs to 15 residues. CDR1 is SGDLS, CDR2 YYNGEE, per germline. After removal of 0 bases from V and 6 bases from J, the junction contained 1 base not matched to a gene. The CDR3 sequence is CASSVAGLAGNEQFF. CDR3 in DNA: TGTGCCAGCAGCGTAGCGGGACTAGCGGGCAATGAGCAGTTCTTC.

This clonotype appeared a few times. This chain uses TRBV27 with TRBJ2-7; D remains unclear. This CDR3 has 17 amino acids. Germline loops: CDR1 MNHEY, CDR2 SMNVEV (reference sequence). Deletions cut 5 bases from V and 9 bases from J, with 29 bases between. The CDR3 spells CASSTRPEPARFEVQYF. As DNA, the CDR3 is TGTGCCAGCAGTACCCGCCCAGAGCCTGCCCGCTTTGAGGTGCAGTACTTC.

This clonotype was detected ten times or more. The gene calls are TRBV7-9 and TRBJ2-5, with 11 nucleotides matching TRBD2. The CDR3 consists of 16 residues. Trimming took 5 bases from V and 0 from J; bases not matched to a gene: 5. The germline V gene has CDR1 SEHNR and CDR2 FQNEAQ (reference sequence). CDR3 nucleotides: TGTGCCAGCAGCACCGGGACTAGCGGATACCAAGAGACCCAGTACTTC. Amino acids: CASSTGTSGYQETQYF.

The rearrangement uses TRBV4-2 and TRBJ2-2; possibly TRBD2 for D (6 bases). Trimming cost V 5 bases and J 1 base, with 23 bases left between them. The CDR3 length is 19 residues. The germline V gene encodes CDR1 LGHNA and CDR2 YNFKEQ. This CDR3 reads CASSAATRLGLMNTGELFF. In DNA, the CDR3 is TGTGCCAGCAGCGCCGCAACCCGGTTGGGACTCATGAACACCGGGGAGCTGTTTTTT.